The clone carrying this T cell receptor (beta chain) was seen only a few times. Antigen specificity is unknown. The sample is drawn from a study of T cell responses to AZD1222 COVID-19 vaccine. The CDR3 consists of 15 residues. Germline V gene lookup returns CDR1 SGHDN and CDR2 FVKESK. Trimming took off 4 bases at V and 6 bases at J, with 15 bases between the two ends. Study findings and constraints: Donors skewed white British and female; clonal diversity was possibly underestimated. Rises in breadth and depth of Spike-specific TCRs came after two AZD1222 doses.

The table came from immunoSEQ multiplex PCR; TCRdb's copy has only in-frame clones and leaves some out. Of about 88,000 clones in the sample, approximately 90% were seen once. The sample here was peripheral blood, taken on day 0 of AZD1222 vaccination. The receptor was derived from an adult in good health. The V gene is TRBV14, the J gene TRBJ1-4, with unresolved D. The CDR3 DNA follows: TGTGCCAGCAGCCCGCGGAACCCTATAGATGAAAAACTGTTTTTT. This sequence encodes CASSPRNPIDEKLFF.